The source of this TCR beta chain is a study of response to subunit inactivated influenza vaccine. Study-wide results and caveats: Authors suggested that a seasonal influenza vaccination recruits few new T cells each time.

Turning to this clonotype: The antigen is not known.

Germline assignment: CDR1 MNHEY and CDR2 SVGAGI. There are 16 residues in the CDR3. V lost 4 bases to trimming and J lost 5 bases; unmatched junction nucleotides: 8. TCRdb re-analysed the RT-PCR reads in MiXCR, keeping a single row per CDR3 protein. The sample consists of approximately 570,000 distinct CDR3 sequences, approximately 7.6% of them appearing once. The V call is TRBV6-5, the J call TRBJ2-1, with 10 bases identical to TRBD2. The receptor was derived from a man aged 50 to 75 who received an inactivated influenza vaccine. Sequencing was performed on PBMCs from blood, taken less than 30 months after vaccination. The CDR3: CASSSRGSGRNNEQFF. In DNA form, the CDR3 reads TGTGCCAGCAGTTCCCGTGGTAGCGGGAGGAACAATGAGCAGTTCTTC.